A selection of T cell receptor beta chains follows, all from one sample in a study of blood T cell repertoires in COVID-19. Measured with immunoSEQ multiplex PCR; TCRdb has only the in-frame clones, and not every one. The sample has about 64,000 clones, 80% to 90% seen once. Sequencing used peripheral blood. The receptors derive from a woman aged 60-70 years with acute or convalescent COVID-19. CDR3s include the opening cysteine and the closing phenylalanine or tryptophan. A D gene is named only where the DNA matches it firmly. Size is omitted from some rows. Given values are once, few, many or a class for expanded clones.

CDR3 DNA	CDR3 protein	J gene	clone size	D gene	V gene
TGTGCCAGCAGCTCGGGACAGGGAGGCTATGGCTACACCTTC	CASSSGQGGYGYTF	TRBJ1-2	.	TRBD1	TRBV6-6
TGTGCCATCAGTGGGCAGGGGGAAGGCTACACCTTC	CAISGQGEGYTF	TRBJ1-2	.	TRBD1	TRBV10-3
TGTGCCAGCCTAGGCAATCAGCCCCAGCATTTT	CASLGNQPQHF	TRBJ1-5	.	.	TRBV6-5
TGCGCCAGCAGCCAAGATCTTGGGAGGGTCCAGCCCCAGCATTTT	CASSQDLGRVQPQHF	TRBJ1-5	few	.	TRBV4-1
TGTGCCAGCACACAAGGACAGGGCATTTCACCCCTCCACTTT	CASTQGQGISPLHF	TRBJ1-6	once	TRBD1	TRBV27
TGTGCCAGCAGGCCCTTAGCGGGGCACTCCTACGAGCAGTACTTC	CASRPLAGHSYEQYF	TRBJ2-7	.	.	TRBV21-1
TGTGCCATCAGTGAGTCAGGCGTCCAGGTGTACTACGAGCAGTACTTC	CAISESGVQVYYEQYF	TRBJ2-7	once	.	TRBV10-3
TGTGCCAGCAGCGTAGACAACAGTCAAAATTCACCCCTCCACTTT	CASSVDNSQNSPLHF	TRBJ1-6	few	.	TRBV9
TGCGCCAGCAGCGGCGGGGGCCCCTACGAGCAGTACTTC	CASSGGGPYEQYF	TRBJ2-7	.	.	TRBV5-1
TGTGCCACCAGTGGGGTAGGACAGGGGATTACCCACAATGAGCAGTTCTTC	CATSGVGQGITHNEQFF	TRBJ2-1	.	TRBD1	TRBV24-1
TGTGCCAGCAGCTTTGGGTCAGCGGGGGAGCAGTACTTC	CASSFGSAGEQYF	TRBJ2-7	.	TRBD2	TRBV7-9
TGTGCCTGGAGTAAAGCGGTCGGCGCTTTCTTT	CAWSKAVGAFF	TRBJ1-1	.	.	TRBV30
TGTGCCAGCTCACCAGGGCAGGGAGGCTACACCTTC	CASSPGQGGYTF	TRBJ1-2	.	.	TRBV18
TGTGCCAGCTCCCCCGTACAGGGGGCTACGATCTATGGCTACACCTTC	CASSPVQGATIYGYTF	TRBJ1-2	.	TRBD1	TRBV25-1
TGTGCCAGCAGTCGACAGGGGGTGAACACCGGGGAGCTGTTTTTT	CASSRQGVNTGELFF	TRBJ2-2	.	TRBD1	TRBV6-5
TGTGCCAGCAGCGGGGGGGGAATATACACAGATACGCAGTATTTT	CASSGGGIYTDTQYF	TRBJ2-3	.	TRBD2	TRBV5-4
TGTGCTAGTGCCCTGGGACTAGCGCTGACCGGGGAGCTGTTTTTT	CASALGLALTGELFF	TRBJ2-2	.	TRBD2	TRBV12-5
TGTGCCAGCAGCTTAACGTCCGGGTCGGATGGCTACACCTTC	CASSLTSGSDGYTF	TRBJ1-2	.	.	TRBV7-3
TGCGCCAGCAGTCATGGGAGAACAGCTAGCACAGATACGCAGTATTTT	CASSHGRTASTDTQYF	TRBJ2-3	.	.	TRBV10-2
TGTGCCAGCAGTCAGGGACAGGGGGCATACGAGCAGTACTTC	CASSQGQGAYEQYF	TRBJ2-7	.	TRBD1	TRBV6-5
TGTGCCAGCAGCTCGGGACAGGGGCACACAGATACGCAGTATTTT	CASSSGQGHTDTQYF	TRBJ2-3	.	TRBD1	TRBV11-3
TGTGCCAGCAGCGCTCCGTCCAGCGAGGGCGAGCAGTACTTC	CASSAPSSEGEQYF	TRBJ2-7	.	.	TRBV7-9
TGTGCCAGCAGCGTCAGGGGGACCACCGGGGAGCTGTTTTTT	CASSVRGTTGELFF	TRBJ2-2	many	TRBD1	TRBV9
TGTGCCAGCAGCCAAGATACGGGGGGTAGGGGCACAGATACGCAGTATTTT	CASSQDTGGRGTDTQYF	TRBJ2-3	.	TRBD2	TRBV3-1/TRBV3-2
TGTGCCAGTACCGAAGGAACATCGGGGAATCAGCCCCAGCATTTT	CASTEGTSGNQPQHF	TRBJ1-5	.	.	TRBV19
TGCGCCAGCAGCCAAGCAGCGCAGCAAGACTATGGCTACACCTTC	CASSQAAQQDYGYTF	TRBJ1-2	.	.	TRBV4-1
TGTGCCAGCAGCCACGAAGGGACAGGTCGCGAAGCTTTCTTT	CASSHEGTGREAFF	TRBJ1-1	.	TRBD1	TRBV5-4
TGTGCCAGCAGCCAAGGTTCCGGGGAAAATCAGCCCCAGCATTTT	CASSQGSGENQPQHF	TRBJ1-5	.	.	TRBV4-2
TGTGCCAGCACCTTCGGCCGGAACAGGTGGACAGATACGCAGTATTTT	CASTFGRNRWTDTQYF	TRBJ2-3	.	.	TRBV5-6
TGCGCCAGCAGCCCTTTAGGGGGCTCTGTCACTGAAGCTTTCTTT	CASSPLGGSVTEAFF	TRBJ1-1	once	TRBD1	TRBV5-1
TGTGCCAGCAGATACTCCGGGACAGTCTATGGCTACACCTTC	CASRYSGTVYGYTF	TRBJ1-2	.	TRBD1	TRBV5-6
TGTGCCAGCAGTGAAGGGCAGTACTACGAGCAGTACTTC	CASSEGQYYEQYF	TRBJ2-7	.	.	TRBV6-1
TGTGCCAGCAGTGAACCGGCCTATGGCTTACAGTCCCAGCATTTT	CASSEPAYGLQSQHF	TRBJ1-5	.	.	TRBV2
TGTGCCAGCAAATCGACAGGGGGCTTCAATCAGCCCCAGCATTTT	CASKSTGGFNQPQHF	TRBJ1-5	.	TRBD1	TRBV6-5
TGTGCCAGCAGCGTAGAATCCCTTCTAAACAATGAGCAGTTCTTC	CASSVESLLNNEQFF	TRBJ2-1	few	.	TRBV9
TGCGCCAGCGGCCCGGGACAGGGAGGAGATACGCAGTATTTT	CASGPGQGGDTQYF	TRBJ2-3	.	TRBD1	TRBV5-1
TGCGCCAGCAGCCCCTCCACAGATACGCAGTATTTT	CASSPSTDTQYF	TRBJ2-3	.	.	TRBV5-1
TGCGCCAGCAGTGAGTTGGCAGGGACTATGAACACTGAAGCTTTCTTT	CASSELAGTMNTEAFF	TRBJ1-1	medium-sized	.	TRBV10-2
TGTGCCAGCTCACCAAAGCCGAACACTGAAGCTTTCTTT	CASSPKPNTEAFF	TRBJ1-1	.	.	TRBV18
TGTGCCAGCAGTGAAAAGGGGCAGGGGGTTGTAAATTCACCCCTCCACTTT	CASSEKGQGVVNSPLHF	TRBJ1-6	.	TRBD1	TRBV6-1